This entry describes one T cell receptor (beta chain). The sample is drawn from a study of blood T cell repertoires in COVID-19. The repertoire was sequenced with immunoSEQ multiplex PCR; TCRdb's copy has only in-frame clones and lacks some. The sample consists of about 85,000 clones, approximately 90% of them appearing once. Trimming took 0 bases from V and 6 from J, leaving 14 bases between them. This CDR3 contains 15 residues. The germline V gene has CDR1 SGHAT and CDR2 FQNNGV. The sequence was collected from a human donor with active COVID-19. The donor label of this sample is uncertain. The chain is built from TRBV11-2 and TRBJ2-5; D possibly corresponds to TRBD1 (6 bases). Sequencing was carried out using peripheral blood. CDR3 loop: CASSLDPGRGKTQYF. The CDR3 bases are TGTGCCAGCAGCTTAGATCCTGGTAGGGGGAAGACCCAGTACTTC.